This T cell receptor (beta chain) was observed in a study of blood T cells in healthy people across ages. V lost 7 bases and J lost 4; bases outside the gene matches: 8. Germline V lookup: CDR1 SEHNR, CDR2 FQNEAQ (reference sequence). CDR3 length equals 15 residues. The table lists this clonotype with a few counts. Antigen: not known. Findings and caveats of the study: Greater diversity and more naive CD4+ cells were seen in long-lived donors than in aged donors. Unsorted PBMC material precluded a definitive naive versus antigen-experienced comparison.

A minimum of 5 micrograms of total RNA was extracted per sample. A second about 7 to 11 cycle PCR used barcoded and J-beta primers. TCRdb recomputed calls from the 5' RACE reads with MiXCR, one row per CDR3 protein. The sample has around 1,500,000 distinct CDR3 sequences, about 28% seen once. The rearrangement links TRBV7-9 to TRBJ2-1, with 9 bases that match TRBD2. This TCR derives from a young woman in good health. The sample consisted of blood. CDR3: CASKGTSGPYNEQFF. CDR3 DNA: TGTGCCAGCAAGGGAACTAGCGGGCCTTACAATGAGCAGTTCTTC.